The entry below gives a single TCR beta chain sequence along with its context. Germline values: CDR1 MNHEY, CDR2 SMNVEV (reference sequence). V shed 4 bases and J shed 2 bases, with 16 bases lying between them. CDR3 length: 16 residues. This entry comes from a study of blood T cell repertoires in COVID-19. Generated by immunoSEQ multiplex PCR, the TCRdb table keeps only in-frame clones and is missing some. The table shows about 50,000 clones, with roughly 86% occurring only once. The material sequenced was peripheral blood. The rearrangement uses TRBV27 and TRBJ2-3, with a weak D call TRBD1 (5 bases). The TCR sequence derives from a man aged 55 to 69 with active or convalescent COVID-19. The CDR3 protein is CASSSTAPELTDTQYF. In DNA form, the CDR3 reads TGTGCCAGCAGTTCGACAGCCCCTGAACTCACAGATACGCAGTATTTT.